The TCR beta chain under discussion was sequenced for a study of siplizumab effects on memory and regulatory T cells. V gave up 3 bases and J gave up 4 bases, with 10 bases separating them. The CDR3 length is 14 residues. From germline, CDR1 is SGHRS and CDR2 YFSETQ. This clone was found many times. Its antigen is as yet unknown. The assay was immunoSEQ multiplex PCR, and TCRdb's table has in-frame clones only and misses some. The top ten hold approximately 5.7% of the sample, which has about 18,000 clones, 44% seen once. For around 6 days at 37°C, the mixed lymphocyte reaction cells were kept in coculture.

V and J are TRBV5-1 and TRBJ2-2; D is tentatively TRBD1 or TRBD2 (6 bases each). The origin of this receptor is a human donor in good health; the cells came from an allogeneic mixed lymphocyte reaction. Some clones in this sample may be carry-over from other donors' samples. The sequenced sample was CFSE-low (dividing) CD4+ T cells sorted from an allogeneic mixed lymphocyte reaction. The CDR3 nucleotides read TGCGCCAGCAGCTCAGGAGGGGGCACCGGGGAGCTGTTTTTT. Translation: CASSSGGGTGELFF.